This T cell receptor (beta chain) was identified during a study of early T cells in non-severe SARS-CoV-2 infection. Study at large: Whole-blood bulk RNA, unsorted, was sequenced, and chains were unpaired. Overall study findings and caveats: The study's VDJdb matching favored anti-spike CD8 responses and missed private and CD4 specificities.

The CDR3 consists of 16 residues. V lost 2 bases and J 0 bases, leaving 14 bases between the germline ends. CDR1 is MNHEY, CDR2 SVGEGT, per germline. For this clonotype: Its antigen is as yet unknown.

The TCR library protocol was used to attach unique molecular identifiers. These identifiers were attached to individual cDNA molecules. One entry per CDR3 protein, called by TCRdb with MiXCR from the 5' RACE reads. This table has 35,000 to 45,000 distinct CDR3 sequences, 3.9% appearing once. The chain recombines TRBV6-2 or TRBV6-3 with TRBJ2-7; D is possibly TRBD1 or TRBD2 (5 bases each). The receptor was isolated from an adult who was a healthcare worker with PCR-confirmed SARS-CoV-2 infection or an uninfected control (not recorded which). Sequencing used whole blood. In nucleotides, the CDR3 is TGTGCCAGCAGTTACGATGAGGGGTTACTCTCCTACGAGCAGTACTTC. Translated: CASSYDEGLLSYEQYF.